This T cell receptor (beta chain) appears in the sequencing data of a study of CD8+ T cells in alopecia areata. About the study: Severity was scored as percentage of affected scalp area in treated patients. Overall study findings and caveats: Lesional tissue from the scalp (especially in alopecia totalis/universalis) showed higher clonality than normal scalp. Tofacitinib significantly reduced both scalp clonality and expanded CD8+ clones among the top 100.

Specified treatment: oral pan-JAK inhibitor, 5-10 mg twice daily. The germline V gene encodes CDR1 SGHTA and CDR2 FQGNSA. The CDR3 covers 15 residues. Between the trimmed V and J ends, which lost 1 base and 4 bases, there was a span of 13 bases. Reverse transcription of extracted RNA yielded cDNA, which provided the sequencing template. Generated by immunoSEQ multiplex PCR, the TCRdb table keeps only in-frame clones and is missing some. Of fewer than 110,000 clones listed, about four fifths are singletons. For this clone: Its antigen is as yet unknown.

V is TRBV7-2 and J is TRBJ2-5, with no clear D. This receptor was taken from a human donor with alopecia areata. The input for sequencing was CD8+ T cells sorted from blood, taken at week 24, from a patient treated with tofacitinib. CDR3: CASSLVGSWGETQYF. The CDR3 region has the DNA TGTGCCAGCAGCTTAGTGGGCAGTTGGGGAGAGACCCAGTACTTC.